Included here is one T cell receptor beta chain sequence, with context. Its specificity is unknown. This entry belongs to a study of cytomegalovirus exposure and HLA in healthy donors. Study-wide results and limits: Fewer N-insertions (relative to the approximately 670-donor mean) were reportedly seen in an Asian-associated ancestry cluster in a later analysis. There were around 160 TCR beta chains listed as cytomegalovirus-associated.

The study sampled nominally healthy donors, though unrecorded immune exposures were likely. Vbeta (60) and Jbeta (13) primers were used in the PCR. Method: immunoSEQ multiplex PCR; TCRdb's copy keeps in-frame clones and lacks some. The sample records more than 90,000 clones, roughly 80% being singletons. Sample: PBMCs. The receptor comes from a man aged 40-49 years in good health and CMV-seropositive.

The CDR3 nucleotides read TGCGCCAGCAGCCAAATCTTACCGGGACTAGTAGAGGATACGCAGTATTTT. This encodes CASSQILPGLVEDTQYF. The rearrangement links TRBV4-1 to TRBJ2-3, with 8 bases matching TRBD2. Trimming at V came to 2 bases and at J to 6 bases, leaving 13 bases not matched to a gene. CDR1 MGHRA and CDR2 YSYEKL come from the germline V gene. The CDR3 is 17 amino acids.